The clone carrying this T cell receptor (beta chain) was recorded many times. What it binds is unknown. This entry belongs to a study of neurological immune-mediated disorders. Trimming pared 1 base from V and 2 bases from J, leaving 15 bases between. The germline V gene encodes CDR1 MGHRA and CDR2 YSYEKL. The CDR3 has 16 amino acids. Study-level points and caveats: A possible signature appeared as one related-CDR3 cluster, in which phylogenetic grouping placed the repertoires of 18 of 34 multiple sclerosis patients. While HTLV-1-associated myelopathy showed the greatest TCR clonal expansion, multiple sclerosis showed the least, falling below healthy controls. CDR3 amino acid sequences found in expanded clones were never shared across subjects, suggesting private repertoires in all groups.

Synthesis of cDNA was performed by 5'RACE using 10-nucleotide random UMIs. From the 5' RACE reads, TCRdb called clonotypes with MiXCR, one entry per CDR3 protein. This sample has roughly 100,000 distinct CDR3 sequences, with 3.5% found just once. The receptor was isolated from a woman under 30 with multiple sclerosis. The chain recombines TRBV4-1 with TRBJ2-7; no clear D gene. The sequenced sample was PBMCs. The CDR3 loop reads CASSQVLLGQTYEQYF. The CDR3 DNA sequence: TGCGCCAGCAGCCAAGTACTATTGGGCCAGACCTACGAGCAGTACTTC.